This T cell receptor (beta chain) was captured in a study of T cell changes during pregnancy in multiple sclerosis. Germline V CDR1 and CDR2: SEHNR, FQNEAQ (reference sequence). Trimming cost V 4 bases and J 3 bases, with 22 bases left between them. This CDR3 contains 17 residues. This table comes from immunoSEQ multiplex PCR, and its TCRdb copy is limited to in-frame clones, with some not included. This sample has around 99,000 clones; 85% to 95% occur once, and the top ten carry about 2.7%. The chain recombines TRBV7-9 with TRBJ2-7; D possibly corresponds to TRBD1 (5 bases). This sample comprised peripheral blood, obtained in the first trimester of pregnancy. This sequence was found in a female donor with multiple sclerosis, enrolled in a pregnancy study. The CDR3 region is CASSSQLYPGRDYEQYF. The CDR3 DNA reads as TGTGCCAGCAGCTCACAGTTGTACCCAGGCAGGGACTACGAGCAGTACTTC.